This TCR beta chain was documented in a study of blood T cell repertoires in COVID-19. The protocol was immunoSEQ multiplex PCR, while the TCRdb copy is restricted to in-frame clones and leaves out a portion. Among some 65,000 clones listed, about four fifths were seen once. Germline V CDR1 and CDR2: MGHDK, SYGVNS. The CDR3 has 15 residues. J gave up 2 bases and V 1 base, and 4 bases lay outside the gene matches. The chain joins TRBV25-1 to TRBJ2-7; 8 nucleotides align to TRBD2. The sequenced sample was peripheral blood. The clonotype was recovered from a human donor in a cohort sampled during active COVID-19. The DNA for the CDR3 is TGTGCCAGCAGTGAATTGGGCGGGGGGACCTACGAGCAGTACTTC. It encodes CASSELGGGTYEQYF.